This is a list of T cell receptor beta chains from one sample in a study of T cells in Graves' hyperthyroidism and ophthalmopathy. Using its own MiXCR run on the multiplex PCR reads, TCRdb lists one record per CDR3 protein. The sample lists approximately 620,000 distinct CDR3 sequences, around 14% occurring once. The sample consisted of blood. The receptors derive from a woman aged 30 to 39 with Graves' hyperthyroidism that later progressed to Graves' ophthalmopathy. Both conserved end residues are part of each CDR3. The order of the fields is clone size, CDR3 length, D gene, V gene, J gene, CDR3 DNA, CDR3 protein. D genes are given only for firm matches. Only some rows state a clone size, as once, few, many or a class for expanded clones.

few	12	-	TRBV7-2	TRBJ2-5	TGTGCCAGCAGCTCCCCTCCAGAGACCCAGTACTTC	CASSSPPETQYF
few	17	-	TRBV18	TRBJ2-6	TGTGCCAGCTCACCACAATCGGGGAAGGCTGGGGCCAACGTCCTGACTTTC	CASSPQSGKAGANVLTF
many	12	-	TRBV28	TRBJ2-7	TGTGCCAGCAGTTTTGGGAGGAGGGAGCAGTACTTC	CASSFGRREQYF
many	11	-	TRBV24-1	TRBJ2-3	TGTGCCACCAGGTTCGGAGATACGCAGTATTTT	CATRFGDTQYF
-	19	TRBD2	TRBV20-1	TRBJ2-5	TGCAGTGCTAGAGATGGATGGGAACAGTCAGCGGGAGGGTGGAAGACCCAGTACTTC	CSARDGWEQSAGGWKTQYF
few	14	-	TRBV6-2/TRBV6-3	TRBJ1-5	TGTGCCAGCAGTTATGCCCGGACCCGAGAGCCCCAGCATTTT	CASSYARTREPQHF
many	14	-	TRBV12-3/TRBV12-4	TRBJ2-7	TGTGCCAGCAGTTTGGTAGGGAGAAGGTACGAGCAGTACTTC	CASSLVGRRYEQYF
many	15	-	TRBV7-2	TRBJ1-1	TGTGCCAGCAGCCTCTGGGCCCTGGGCGGGACTGAAGCTTTCTTT	CASSLWALGGTEAFF
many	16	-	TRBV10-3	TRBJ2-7	TGTGCCATCAGTGAGTCGGACCGATCCTCCGGGTACGAGCAGTACTTC	CAISESDRSSGYEQYF
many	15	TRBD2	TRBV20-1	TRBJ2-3	TGCAGTGCTAACCTACTAGCGCCTAGCACAGATACGCAGTATTTT	CSANLLAPSTDTQYF
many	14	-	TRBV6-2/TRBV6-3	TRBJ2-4	TGTGCCAGCAGTCCCACAAGGGGGATTGACATTCAGTACTTC	CASSPTRGIDIQYF
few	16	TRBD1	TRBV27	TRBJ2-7	TGTGCCAGCAGTCCGCAACAGGGGGCGATCGGCGACGAGCAGTACTTC	CASSPQQGAIGDEQYF
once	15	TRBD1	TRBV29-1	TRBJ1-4	TGCAGCGTTGAAGAGGGGACAGGGATGAGGGAAAAACTGCTTTTT	CSVEEGTGMREKLLF
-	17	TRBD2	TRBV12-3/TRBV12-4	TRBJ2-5	TGTGCCAGCAGTCCTATCGGGGGACTAGCGGGACGAGAGACCCAGTACTTC	CASSPIGGLAGRETQYF
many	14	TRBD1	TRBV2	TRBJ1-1	TGTGCCAGCAGTGATCCAGGGGGCAAGACTGAAGCTTTCTTT	CASSDPGGKTEAFF
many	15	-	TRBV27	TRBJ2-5	TGTGCCAGCAGTCCTGGCGCGGGGCTCCAAGAGACCCAGTACTTC	CASSPGAGLQETQYF
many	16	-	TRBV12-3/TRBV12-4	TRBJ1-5	TGTGCCAGCAGACTCGGGACGACGGTTGGGGTAGAGCCCCAGCATTTT	CASRLGTTVGVEPQHF
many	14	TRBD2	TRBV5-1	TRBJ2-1	TGCGCCAGCACCGCTAGCGGGAGTTCACTTGAGCAGTTCTTC	CASTASGSSLEQFF
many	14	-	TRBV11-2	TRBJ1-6	TGTGCCAGCAGCTTAAACAGGGTTAATTCACCCCTCCACTTT	CASSLNRVNSPLHF
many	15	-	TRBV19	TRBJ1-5	TGTGCCAGTAGGCGTGAGGGGGATAGCAATCAGCCCCAGCATTTT	CASRREGDSNQPQHF
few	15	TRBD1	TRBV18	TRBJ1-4	TGTGCCAGCTCACCTCGACAGGGAGACGACGAAAAACTGTTTTTT	CASSPRQGDDEKLFF
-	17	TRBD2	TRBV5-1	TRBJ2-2	TGCGCCAGCAGTTCCGGGACTAGCGGGAGTAGATACGGGGAGCTGTTTTTT	CASSSGTSGSRYGELFF
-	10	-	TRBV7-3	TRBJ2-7	TGTGCCCCGCAAATCTACGAGCAGTACTTC	CAPQIYEQYF
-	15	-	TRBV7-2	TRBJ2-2	TGTGCCAGCATTCTAAATAGCGGTTACATCGGGGAGCTGTTTTTT	CASILNSGYIGELFF
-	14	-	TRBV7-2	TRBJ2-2	TGTGCCAGCAGCTTAGCGGGGTCCGCCGGGGAGCTGTTTTTT	CASSLAGSAGELFF
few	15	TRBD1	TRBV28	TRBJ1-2	TGTGCCAGCAGTTTTTCCGGGACAGGGGCGCAGGGCTACACCTTC	CASSFSGTGAQGYTF
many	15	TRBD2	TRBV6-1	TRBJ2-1	TGTGCCAGCAGTACCTCTAGCGGGGGGTACAATGAGCAGTTCTTC	CASSTSSGGYNEQFF
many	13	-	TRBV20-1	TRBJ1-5	TGCAGTGCTAGAGATTCGCCGAATCAGCCCCAGCATTTT	CSARDSPNQPQHF
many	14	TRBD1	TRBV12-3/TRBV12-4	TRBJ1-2	TGTGCCAGCAGTCCCGGGACAGATAACTATGGCTACACCTTC	CASSPGTDNYGYTF
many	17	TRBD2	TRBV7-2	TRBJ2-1	TGTGCCAGCAGCTTAGGCGGACTAGCGGGAGGGAGGAATGAGCAGTTCTTC	CASSLGGLAGGRNEQFF
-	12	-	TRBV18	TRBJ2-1	TGTACCAGCTCACCTCCGGGCAATGAGCAGTTCTTC	CTSSPPGNEQFF
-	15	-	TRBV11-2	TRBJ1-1	TGTGCCAGCAGCGAAGCGCGAAGGGGGGTCACTGAAGCTTTCTTT	CASSEARRGVTEAFF